Listed here is a single T cell receptor (beta chain). What it binds is not known. This sample stems from a study of T cells in Graves' hyperthyroidism and ophthalmopathy. Findings of the study overall: Most clonotypes expanded in the thyroid (above 0.001) were also present in blood. In simple terms, a model built on 13 V-J features told ophthalmopathy apart from stable hyperthyroidism.

Criteria for exclusion of patients were uncontrolled infection, other autoimmune disease, pregnancy or lactation. RNA transcripts yielded amplified TCR beta CDR3 regions. RT-PCR in the first round (using the HTBI primer set) targeted the TCR CDR3. TCRdb reanalysed the multiplex PCR reads using MiXCR and keeps one entry per CDR3 protein. Of about 640,000 distinct CDR3 sequences listed, around 21% are singletons. V was shortened by 0 bases and J by 0 bases, with 19 bases between the two germline ends. Per the germline V gene, CDR1 is SGHDN and CDR2 is FVKESK. The CDR3 covers 19 residues. This TCR was sampled from a man aged 30-40 years with Graves' ophthalmopathy. The specimen was blood. The V call is TRBV14, the J call TRBJ2-3; D is possibly TRBD1 (6 bases). The CDR3 DNA reads as TGTGCCAGCAGCCAAGATGAGTTTGGGGGACAATCTAGCACAGATACGCAGTATTTT. This gives the protein CASSQDEFGGQSSTDTQYF.